This T cell receptor beta chain was identified during a study of CD8 T cells in ankylosing spondylitis. Study-wide points: Typical of ankylosing spondylitis blood, it appeared, was a TCR beta motif of roughly eight highly homologous variants.

V dropped 0 bases and J dropped 7 bases, with 6 bases sitting between them. The CDR3 runs 13 residues. Germline CDR1 and CDR2: ENHRY and SYGVKD. Making the TCR beta libraries involved quantitative 5'-RACE with molecular barcodes. Using its own MiXCR run on the 5' RACE reads, TCRdb lists one record per CDR3 protein. Here the sample spans some 250,000 distinct CDR3 sequences, approximately 24% being singletons. Comments on this clonotype: Its antigen remains unidentified.

The source is a male donor with ankylosing spondylitis or in good health (not recorded which). The source material was blood, either unsorted or a sorted T cell fraction (not recorded which). V gene TRBV10-3 combines with J gene TRBJ2-2; no definite D call. The CDR3 reads CAISESGGGELFF. The DNA of the CDR3 is TGTGCCATCAGTGAGTCTGGTGGCGGGGAGCTGTTTTTT.